These 9 T cell receptor beta chains were all obtained from the same sample, sequenced in a study of glioma-infiltrating T cells after dendritic cell vaccination. TCRdb's table, derived via immunoSEQ multiplex PCR, lists solely in-frame clones and lacks some. The sample consists of about 65,000 clones, about 89% of them appearing once. The time point: after dendritic cell vaccination, including at tumor progression/relapse. Sequencing used blood, obtained after dendritic cell vaccination. Receptors originate from a human donor with glioblastoma.

A note on this clone: The junction shows a germline mismatch at one end, possibly a read error. Other nucleotide sequences from this sample produce the same CDR3. The chain links TRBV6-5 to TRBJ1-6; D is possibly TRBD1 (5 bases). The CDR3 contains 14 residues. Germline V gives CDR1 MNHEY, CDR2 SVGAGI. The CDR3 is CASSYWRGNSPLHF. The CDR3 nucleotides read TGTGCCAGCAGTTACTGGAGGGGTAATTCCCCCCTCCACTTT.

The gene calls are TRBV7-9 and TRBJ1-5, with 8 bases lining up with TRBD1. Germline V gene data show CDR1 as SEHNR and CDR2 as FQNEAQ (reference sequence). Trimming cost V 5 bases and J 6 bases; bases outside gene matches: 6. CDR3 length: 14 residues. The CDR3 nucleotides are TGTGCCAGCAGCCTACAGGGGGAGGTTCAGCCCCAGCATTTT. It codes for CASSLQGEVQPQHF.

The rearrangement links TRBV7-2 to TRBJ2-2; D gene ambiguous. Germline CDR1 reads SGHTA; CDR2 reads FQGNSA. The CDR3 length is 13 residues. With 3 bases removed from V and 0 bases from J, the gap between germline ends came to 2 bases. CDR3 residues: CASSFANTGELFF. The CDR3 coding sequence is TGTGCCAGCAGCTTCGCGAACACCGGGGAGCTGTTTTTT.

The rearrangement joins TRBV2 to TRBJ2-1; 8 bases are shared with TRBD2. The V segment lost 4 bases and the J segment 7 bases; nucleotides outside the gene matches: 6. CDR1 and CDR2 (germline): SNHLY, FYNNEI. This CDR3 comprises 14 residues. The CDR3 loop is CASSAGGAGNEQFF. CDR3 bases: TGTGCCAGCAGTGCGGGGGGGGCCGGAAATGAGCAGTTCTTC.

The chain has TRBV6-1 and TRBJ2-5; D gene unclear. Germline CDR1 and CDR2: MNHNS and SASEGT. The CDR3 length is 14 residues. V was clipped by 4 bases and J by 0 bases, with 9 bases between them. CDR3 coding DNA: TGTGCCAGCAGTGCGTCAGTGTACCAAGAGACCCAGTACTTC. This sequence encodes CASSASVYQETQYF.

The J gene is TRBJ2-5, the V gene TRBV15, with 8 bases matching TRBD2. V gave up 0 bases and J gave up 4 bases; unmatched junction bases: 7. Germline CDR1 reads LNHNV; CDR2 reads YYDKDF (reference sequence). CDR3 size: 16 residues. CDR3 coding DNA: TGTGCCACCAGCAGAGATCTAGGACTAGCCGGAGAGACCCAGTACTTC. This gives the protein CATSRDLGLAGETQYF.

V usage is TRBV7-9 and J usage is TRBJ1-5; a possible D gene is TRBD1 (5 bases). Trimming left V 5 bases short and J 6 bases short, with 20 bases between. CDR1 and CDR2 (germline): SEHNR, FQNEAQ (reference sequence). The CDR3 consists of 16 residues. The chain's CDR3 is CASSPNWPGRIQPQHF. CDR3 DNA: TGTGCCAGCAGCCCAAACTGGCCAGGGCGTATTCAGCCCCAGCATTTT.

CDR3 bases: TGTGCCAGCACCCGGGACTCCGGGGGAGCTTTCTTT. Its translation is CASTRDSGGAFF. The chain joins TRBV28 to TRBJ1-1; a possible D gene is TRBD1 (5 bases). This CDR3 is 12 amino acids long. CDR1 and CDR2 (germline): MDHEN, SYDVKM. V gave up 7 bases and J gave up 10 bases, with 16 bases separating them.

The chain employs TRBV7-2 and TRBJ2-7; 16 bases map to TRBD2. The CDR3 consists of 17 residues. The V segment lost 3 bases and the J segment 0 bases; nucleotides outside the gene matches: 2. Per the germline V gene, CDR1 is SGHTA and CDR2 is FQGNSA. CDR3 residues: CASSLGLAGGSSYEQYF. CDR3 nucleotide sequence: TGTGCCAGCAGCTTGGGACTAGCGGGAGGGAGCTCCTACGAGCAGTACTTC.